This entry lists 10 T cell receptor beta chains sequenced from one sample in a study of T cell clusters in autoimmune cytopenias. TRB was amplified by touch-down multiplex PCR, primer pools A and B combined. Following a re-call of the multiplex PCR reads, TCRdb has one entry per CDR3 protein and lacks DNA. This sample's clone table lists about 2,000 distinct CDR3 sequences. Each sample's input was around 250 ng genomic DNA, 38,000 or so genome equivalents. The material sequenced was peripheral blood. The receptor source for this set is a human donor with an autoimmune cytopenia or autoimmune hepatitis (not recorded which).

V is TRBV7-9 and J is TRBJ2-1; the TCRdb D gene call, TRBD2, has no DNA to confirm it. Germline V CDR1 and CDR2: SEHNR, FQNEAQ (reference sequence). The CDR3 has 11 amino acids. This CDR3 is CASSGLPEQFF.

Judged by frequency, this clonotype is medium-sized. The chain has TRBV30 and TRBJ1-1. The CDR3 extends over 15 amino acids. CDR1 and CDR2 (germline): GTSNPN, SVGIG (reference sequence). CDR3: CAWSREGTGYTEAFF.

V gene TRBV20-1 combines with J gene TRBJ1-5. Germline assignment: CDR1 DFQATT and CDR2 SNEGSKA (reference sequence). The CDR3 spans 17 residues. The CDR3 reads CSAPSGEGWDSNQPQHF.

The rearrangement links TRBV5-5 to TRBJ2-4; the D call of TRBD1 rests on TCRdb alone, since no DNA is present to check it. This CDR3 is built from 19 residues. Germline-derived CDR1 and CDR2 are SGHKS and YYEKEE (reference sequence). The CDR3 loop is CASSFEGGPGPITKNIQYF.

This clonotype is called medium-sized based on its frequency. V usage is TRBV6-5 and J usage is TRBJ1-1. There are 14 residues in the CDR3. Germline V CDR1 and CDR2: MNHEY, SVGAGI. The CDR3 here is CASRLVGMNTEAFF.

Its frequency marks this clonotype as medium-sized (0.01 to 0.1%). The rearrangement joins TRBV10-3 to TRBJ1-2; TCRdb selects TRBD1, and the lack of DNA leaves this call unchecked. The CDR3 contains 14 residues. Germline values: CDR1 ENHRY, CDR2 SYGVKD. The CDR3 region is CAISRDRRTYGYTF.

Judged by frequency, this clonotype is large. The V call is TRBV30, the J call TRBJ2-7; TCRdb reports TRBD1, a call that lacks DNA to check it against. CDR3 length: 11 residues. CDR1 and CDR2 from the germline V gene are GTSNPN and SVGIG (reference sequence). The CDR3 spells CAWSGNHEQYF.

This chain links TRBV28 with TRBJ1-1; without DNA, the TCRdb call of TRBD1 cannot be checked. Germline-derived CDR1 and CDR2 are MDHEN and SYDVKM. This CDR3 region has 14 residues. The CDR3 protein is CASRTPGVHTEAFF.

This chain connects TRBV28 to TRBJ1-2; without DNA, the TCRdb call of TRBD1 cannot be checked. The length of the CDR3 is 12 residues. Germline V gives CDR1 MDHEN, CDR2 SYDVKM. CDR3 amino acids: CASRTGQSGYTF.

By frequency, this clonotype is medium-sized. This chain's CDR3 is CSARADSNSNQPQHF. The genes are TRBV20-1 and TRBJ1-5; the TCRdb D gene call, TRBD1, has no DNA to confirm it. Germline loops: CDR1 DFQATT, CDR2 SNEGSKA (reference sequence). This CDR3 spans 15 amino acids.